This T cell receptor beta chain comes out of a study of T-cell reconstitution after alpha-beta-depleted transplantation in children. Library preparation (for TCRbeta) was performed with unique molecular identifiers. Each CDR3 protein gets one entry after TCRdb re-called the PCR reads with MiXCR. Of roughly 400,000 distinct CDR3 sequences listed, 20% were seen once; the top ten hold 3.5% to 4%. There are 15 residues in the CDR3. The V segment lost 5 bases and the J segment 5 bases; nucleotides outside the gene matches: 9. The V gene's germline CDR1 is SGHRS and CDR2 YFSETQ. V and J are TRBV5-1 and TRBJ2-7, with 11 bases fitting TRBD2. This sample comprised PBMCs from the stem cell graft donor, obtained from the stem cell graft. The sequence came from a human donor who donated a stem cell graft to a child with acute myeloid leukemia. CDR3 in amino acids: CASRLTSGSSHEQYF. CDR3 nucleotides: TGCGCCAGCAGACTTACTAGCGGGAGTAGCCACGAGCAGTACTTC.